The TCR beta chain under discussion was sequenced for a study of Ad26.COV2.S vaccination and SARS-CoV-2 variants. The CDR3 extends over 16 amino acids. Germline V gene lookup returns CDR1 SGHVS and CDR2 FQNEAQ. J was trimmed by 5 bases and V by 1 base; bases with no gene match: 9. Assay used: immunoSEQ multiplex PCR; TCRdb lists only in-frame clones, some missing. The sample shows about 350,000 clones, more than 85% of them seen only once. Treatment specified: approximately 18 received Ad26.COV2.S at low or high dose, single or two shots; a few received placebo; per-sample allocation not given. The investigators took samples on day 63 after the first vaccine or placebo injection.

The source of this sequence is a person aged 18-60 years who received the Ad26.COV2.S COVID-19 vaccine or a placebo. The input for sequencing was peripheral blood, taken in a trial of Ad26.COV2.S vaccine versus placebo. V and J are TRBV7-8 and TRBJ2-5; 8 nucleotides agree with TRBD2. This CDR3 reads CASSLEPLGGGETQYF. As DNA, the CDR3 is TGTGCCAGCAGCTTAGAGCCCCTCGGGGGGGGCGAGACCCAGTACTTC.